These 25 T cell receptor beta chains were sequenced from one sample in a study. TCRdb redid the calling of the 5' RACE reads with MiXCR, one entry per CDR3 protein. The sample holds about 32,000 distinct CDR3 sequences; around a quarter are singletons and the top ten take more than 3.5%. Sample: memory CD4+ T cells sorted from blood. This sample's subset: memory CD4+ T cells, CD4+CD45RO+CD25-. The receptors shown here come from a female donor with breast cancer.

This clonotype was found many times. CDR3 bases: TGCAGTGCTAGACCTAGTGACACCGGGGAGCTGTTTTTT. Protein sequence: CSARPSDTGELFF. The V call is TRBV20-1, the J call TRBJ2-2, with unresolved D. Trimming took 2 bases from V and 3 from J, leaving 7 bases between them. Germline V gene data show CDR1 as DFQATT and CDR2 as SNEGSKA (reference sequence). CDR3 size: 13 residues.

The table lists this clonotype with a few counts. The rearrangement links TRBV12-3 or TRBV12-4 to TRBJ2-1; D may match TRBD1 or TRBD2 (7 bases each). V was cut by 7 bases and J by 10 bases, with 38 bases left in between. There are 20 residues in the CDR3. The CDR3 reads CASTLRRDSPRGGVTREQFF. DNA for the CDR3: TGTGCCAGCACCCTAAGGAGGGACAGCCCGAGAGGGGGGGTTACTAGGGAGCAGTTCTTC.

This clonotype came up a few times. The chain links TRBV6-1 to TRBJ2-7; 10 bases agree with TRBD2. CDR3 length: 16 residues. Germline loops: CDR1 MNHNS, CDR2 SASEGT. With 1 base clipped from V and 4 bases from J, the junction kept 7 bases outside the gene matches. The CDR3 protein is CASSEVGLAGVYEQYF. As DNA, the CDR3 is TGTGCCAGCAGTGAAGTAGGTCTAGCGGGAGTGTACGAGCAGTACTTC.

This clonotype was detected only a few times. J is TRBJ2-2 and V is TRBV6-5, with 11 bases fitting TRBD2. Germline V lookup: CDR1 MNHEY, CDR2 SVGAGI. V lost 5 bases to trimming and J lost 5 bases; unmatched junction nucleotides: 7. The CDR3 covers 16 residues. In DNA, the CDR3 is TGTGCCAGCAGTCTCCTACTAGCGGGAGAGACCGGGGAGCTGTTTTTT. This sequence encodes CASSLLLAGETGELFF.

The genes are TRBV2 and TRBJ1-6; D possibly corresponds to TRBD1 (5 bases). Per the germline V gene, CDR1 is SNHLY and CDR2 is FYNNEI. The V and J ends lost 6 bases and 2 bases respectively, with 11 bases between them. CDR3 length equals 15 residues. The DNA of the CDR3 is TGTGCCAGCAGCCGCCAGGGCCCCTATAATTCACCCCTCCACTTT. This translates into CASSRQGPYNSPLHF. The full variable domain, rest sourced from reference TRBV2 and TRBJ1-6, is EPEVTQTPSHQVTQMGQEVILRCVPISNHLYFYWYRQILGQKVEFLVSFYNNEISEKSEIFDDQFSVERPDGSNFTLKIRSTKLEDSAMYFCASSRQGPYNSPLHFGNGTRLTVT.

As to this clonotype: A clone one base away is much larger, so this may be a read error. V usage is TRBV12-3 or TRBV12-4 and J usage is TRBJ2-1; D ambiguous. The CDR3 is 15 residues long. V lost 3 bases and J lost 8, with 17 bases in between. The CDR3 coding sequence is TGTGCCAGCAGTTTTGTGGCGACCGGTCACGATGAGCAGTTCTTC. This encodes CASSFVATGHDEQFF.

Sample share makes this clonotype medium-sized (0.01 to 0.1%). V and J are TRBV4-1 and TRBJ2-5, with D possibly matching TRBD1 (6 bases). CDR3 length equals 14 residues. Germline V CDR1 and CDR2: MGHRA, YSYEKL. V was cut by 4 bases and J by 2 bases, with 11 bases left in between. CDR3 nucleotides: TGCGCCAGCAGCCTACAGGGTAATCAAGAGACCCAGTACTTC. Residues: CASSLQGNQETQYF.

A few counts support this clonotype. The chain recombines TRBV27 with TRBJ2-7; possible D gene TRBD1, 5 bases. Trimming cost V 5 bases and J 3 bases, with 11 bases left between them. Per the germline V gene, CDR1 is MNHEY and CDR2 is SMNVEV (reference sequence). The CDR3 extends over 13 amino acids. The CDR3: CASSPMTDYEQYF. The CDR3 nucleotides read TGTGCCAGCAGTCCGATGACAGACTACGAGCAGTACTTC.

V gene TRBV10-3 combines with J gene TRBJ2-3; tentatively, D is TRBD1 (6 bases). CDR1 and CDR2 (germline): ENHRY, SYGVKD. This CDR3 spans 14 amino acids. Trimming removed 6 bases at V and 0 bases at J, with 10 bases between. The CDR3, as DNA: TGTGCCATCAGCCGGGACAAAAGCACAGATACGCAGTATTTT. Protein sequence: CAISRDKSTDTQYF.

The CDR3 nucleotides are TGCAGTGCTAGTGTGGGTACAACCTACGAGCAGTACTTC. Its translation is CSASVGTTYEQYF. J is TRBJ2-7 and V is TRBV20-1; D not resolved. The CDR3 consists of 13 residues. V was clipped by 3 bases and J by 2 bases, with 11 bases between them. Germline V gives CDR1 DFQATT, CDR2 SNEGSKA (reference sequence).

The gene calls are TRBV12-3 or TRBV12-4 and TRBJ2-1, with unresolved D. V lost 2 bases, J lost 3 bases, and 8 bases lay in between. The CDR3 is 14 residues long. The CDR3 region is CASSLISYYNEQFF. Here the CDR3 DNA reads TGTGCCAGCAGTTTAATCTCCTACTACAATGAGCAGTTCTTC.

The chain recombines TRBV27 with TRBJ2-3, with D tentatively TRBD1 (5 bases). This CDR3 is 13 amino acids long. From germline, CDR1 is MNHEY and CDR2 SMNVEV (reference sequence). Trimming removed 3 bases from V and 7 bases from J, with 11 bases in between. The CDR3 DNA reads as TGTGCCAGCAGTTTTGTAGGGGCCCATACGCAGTATTTT. Its translation is CASSFVGAHTQYF.

This clonotype was seen a few times. The rearrangement joins TRBV28 to TRBJ2-1; 7 nucleotides match TRBD1. V lost 5 bases to trimming and J lost 0 bases; unmatched junction nucleotides: 7. Per the germline V gene, CDR1 is MDHEN and CDR2 is SYDVKM. This CDR3 contains 16 residues. CDR3 residues: CASSPHRGSSYNEQFF. DNA for the CDR3: TGTGCCAGCAGTCCCCACAGGGGAAGCTCCTACAATGAGCAGTTCTTC.

This clonotype has a handful of counts. This chain connects TRBV24-1 to TRBJ2-1, with TRBD2 as a possible D gene (6 bases). With 9 bases removed from V and 8 bases from J, the gap between germline ends came to 22 bases. The CDR3 runs to 15 residues. Germline-derived CDR1 and CDR2 are KGHDR and SFDVKD. CDR3 nucleotide sequence: TGTGCCACCGGCCACCGGGACTCTTATGCCCATGAGCAGTTCTTC. This translates into CATGHRDSYAHEQFF.

This clonotype was recorded many times. The chain links TRBV12-3 or TRBV12-4 to TRBJ2-7, with D tentatively TRBD2 (6 bases). Trimming pared 5 bases from V and 4 bases from J, leaving 21 bases between. The CDR3 is 16 amino acids. The CDR3 bases are TGTGCCAGCAGTCTTCCGACGGGGGTCAGGCGGTACGAGCAGTACTTC. This sequence encodes CASSLPTGVRRYEQYF.

The rearrangement joins TRBV4-1 to TRBJ2-1; TRBD2 matches at 9 bases. J lost 1 base, V lost 8 bases, and 6 bases had no gene match. Per germline, CDR1 MGHRA and CDR2 YSYEKL. The CDR3 has 15 amino acids. The CDR3 DNA sequence: TGCGCCAGCCGTGAGCGGGAGGTATCCTACAATGAGCAGTTCTTC. It specifies CASREREVSYNEQFF.

This rearrangement joins TRBV7-2 to TRBJ2-5, with 8 nucleotides matching TRBD1. V dropped 6 bases and J dropped 3; count of bases not matched to a gene: 3. The length of the CDR3 is 13 residues. In germline, CDR1 is SGHTA, CDR2 FQGNSA. CDR3 loop: CASRGQGEETQYF. The CDR3 nucleotides are TGTGCCAGCAGAGGACAGGGTGAAGAGACCCAGTACTTC.

The V call is TRBV12-3 or TRBV12-4, the J call TRBJ2-1; 12 bases match TRBD2. The CDR3 consists of 16 residues. With 8 bases clipped from V and 7 bases from J, the junction kept 12 bases outside the gene matches. The CDR3 sequence is CASGSFLAGGRNEQFF. The CDR3 bases are TGTGCCAGCGGCTCCTTTCTAGCGGGAGGGCGGAATGAGCAGTTCTTC.

In this sample, this clonotype turned up a few times. A much larger clone differs by one base, so this may be a read error. The chain couples TRBV9 to TRBJ2-1; D perhaps matches TRBD2 (6 bases). The germline V gene encodes CDR1 SGDLS and CDR2 YYNGEE. This CDR3 contains 17 residues. The CDR3 DNA reads as TGTGCCACCAGCGTAGAACGGGAGCTGGTGACCTACAATGAGCAGTTCTTC. It is translated as CATSVERELVTYNEQFF.

A note on this clonotype: Because the CDR3 is missing its conserved closing phenylalanine or tryptophan, this is likely a read error. V gene TRBV12-3 or TRBV12-4 combines with J gene TRBJ1-4; D not resolved. CDR3 length: 13 amino acids. V shed 5 bases and J shed 4 bases, with 8 bases lying between them. The CDR3 loop is CASSPGLNEKLFL. CDR3 in DNA: TGTGCCAGCAGTCCAGGTCTTAATGAAAAACTGTTTCTT.

This clonotype has a handful of counts. This chain joins TRBV7-9 and TRBJ1-1, with a weak D call TRBD1 (5 bases). Deletions cut 5 bases from V and 3 bases from J, with 13 bases between. Germline assignment: CDR1 SEHNR and CDR2 FQNEAQ (reference sequence). The CDR3 has 14 amino acids. The CDR3 region has the DNA TGTGCCAGCAGCACAGCCGGGACGCACACTGAAGCTTTCTTT. This codes for CASSTAGTHTEAFF.

Only a few counts were recorded for this clonotype. The rearrangement joins TRBV9 to TRBJ2-5; 15 bases line up with TRBD2. V shed 3 bases, J shed 3 bases, and the junction held 3 bases outside the gene matches. Germline loops: CDR1 SGDLS, CDR2 YYNGEE. The length of the CDR3 is 16 residues. The DNA for the CDR3 is TGTGCCAGCAGCGCCGGACTAGCGGGGGGGGAAGAGACCCAGTACTTC. Translating it yields CASSAGLAGGEETQYF.

This clonotype showed up many times. The J gene is TRBJ1-5, the V gene TRBV20-1; D possibly corresponds to TRBD1 (6 bases). V dropped 5 bases and J dropped 6 bases, with 14 bases sitting between them. Germline V gene sequence: CDR1 DFQATT, CDR2 SNEGSKA (reference sequence). The CDR3 length is 13 residues. The CDR3 region has the DNA TGCAGTGCTCTAGGACAGCTCGCTCAGCCCCAGCATTTT. Translated, it gives CSALGQLAQPQHF.

In its sample, this clonotype was seen many times. The chain links TRBV7-3 to TRBJ2-1, with TRBD1 as a possible D gene (5 bases). Germline V lookup: CDR1 SGHTA, CDR2 FQGTGA. The CDR3 covers 19 residues. V shed 4 bases and J shed 0 bases, with 22 bases lying between them. The CDR3 bases are TGTGCCAGCAGCTCTAACTTACGACCACAGGCTAGCTCCTACAATGAGCAGTTCTTC. Translated: CASSSNLRPQASSYNEQFF.

Notes on this clonotype: The germline gene is not matched at one end of the junction; a read error may be the cause. CDR3 protein: CAGSFPRDRRFSYEQYF. Here the CDR3 DNA reads TGTGCCGGCAGTTTCCCCCGGGACAGGCGATTCTCCTACGAGCAGTACTTC. V usage is TRBV28 and J usage is TRBJ2-7; 8 bases are shared with TRBD1. Per the germline V gene, CDR1 is MDHEN and CDR2 is SYDVKM. This CDR3 contains 17 residues.